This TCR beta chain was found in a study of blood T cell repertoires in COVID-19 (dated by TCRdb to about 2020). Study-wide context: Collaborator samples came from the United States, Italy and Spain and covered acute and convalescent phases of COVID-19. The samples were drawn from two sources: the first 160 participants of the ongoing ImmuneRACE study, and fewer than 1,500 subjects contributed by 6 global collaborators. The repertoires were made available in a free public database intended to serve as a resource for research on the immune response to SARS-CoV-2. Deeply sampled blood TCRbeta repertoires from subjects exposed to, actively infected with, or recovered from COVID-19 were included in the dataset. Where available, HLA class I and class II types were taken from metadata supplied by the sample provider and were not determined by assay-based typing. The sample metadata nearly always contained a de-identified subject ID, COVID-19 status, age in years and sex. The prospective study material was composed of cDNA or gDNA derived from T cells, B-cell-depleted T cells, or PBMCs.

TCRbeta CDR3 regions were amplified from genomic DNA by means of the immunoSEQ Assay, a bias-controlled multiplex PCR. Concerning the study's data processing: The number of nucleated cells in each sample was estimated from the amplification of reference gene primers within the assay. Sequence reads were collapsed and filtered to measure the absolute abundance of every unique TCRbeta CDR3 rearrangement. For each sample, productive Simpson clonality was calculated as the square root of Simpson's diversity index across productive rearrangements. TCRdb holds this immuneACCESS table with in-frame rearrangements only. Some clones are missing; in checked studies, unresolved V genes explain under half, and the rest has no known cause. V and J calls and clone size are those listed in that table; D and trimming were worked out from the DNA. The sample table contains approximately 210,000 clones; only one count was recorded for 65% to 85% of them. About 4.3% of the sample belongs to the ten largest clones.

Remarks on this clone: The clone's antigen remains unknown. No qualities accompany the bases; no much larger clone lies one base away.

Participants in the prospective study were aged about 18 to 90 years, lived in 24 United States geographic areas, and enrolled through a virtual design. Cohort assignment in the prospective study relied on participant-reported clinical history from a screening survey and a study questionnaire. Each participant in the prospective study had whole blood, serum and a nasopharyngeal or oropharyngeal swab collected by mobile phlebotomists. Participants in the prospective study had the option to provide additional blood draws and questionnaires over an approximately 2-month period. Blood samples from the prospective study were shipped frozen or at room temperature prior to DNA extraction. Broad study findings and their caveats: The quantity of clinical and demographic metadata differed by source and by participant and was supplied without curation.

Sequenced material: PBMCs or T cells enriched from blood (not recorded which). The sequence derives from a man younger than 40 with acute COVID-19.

The nucleotide sequence is given as TGTGCCAGCAGTCGGACACGGGAGGGAGGCTACACCTTC. It translates to CASSRTREGGYTF. This chain is built from TRBV12-3 or TRBV12-4 and TRBJ1-2; the D gene is possibly TRBD1, with 5 bases matching. The CDR3 spans 13 residues, from the cysteine through the phenylalanine. Only CDR3 DNA is held: 39 bases, read in frame from base 1. The junction shows trimming of 5 bases on V and 8 bases on J, plus 15 bases between the germline ends.